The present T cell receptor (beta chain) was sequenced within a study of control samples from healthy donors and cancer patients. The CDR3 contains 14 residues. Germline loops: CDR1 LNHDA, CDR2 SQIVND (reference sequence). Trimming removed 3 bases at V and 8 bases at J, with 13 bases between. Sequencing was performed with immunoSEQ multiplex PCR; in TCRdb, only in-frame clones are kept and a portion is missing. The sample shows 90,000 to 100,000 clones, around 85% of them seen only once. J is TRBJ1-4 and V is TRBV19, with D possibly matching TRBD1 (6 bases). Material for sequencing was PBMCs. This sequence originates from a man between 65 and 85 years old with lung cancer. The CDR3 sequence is CASSILDSPEKLFF. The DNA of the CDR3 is TGTGCCAGTAGTATTCTGGACAGCCCAGAAAAACTGTTTTTT.